The present entry profiles one T cell receptor beta chain with its context. The same CDR3 also results from other DNA sequences found in this sample. This entry belongs to a study of cytomegalovirus exposure and HLA in healthy donors. The length of the CDR3 is 13 residues. Per the germline V gene, CDR1 is SGHRS and CDR2 is YFSETQ. Trimming took off 5 bases at V and 0 bases at J, with 7 bases between the two ends. Some clones are missing from TCRdb's copy, which holds only in-frame ones; the method was immunoSEQ multiplex PCR. The data hold some 78,000 clones, with approximately 95% observed a single time.

This clonotype was sampled from a man between 18 and 29 years old in good health and CMV-seropositive. The chain has TRBV5-1 and TRBJ2-3; the D is unclear. Sample: PBMCs. The CDR3 bases are TGCGCCAGCAGTTCGTCTAGCACAGATACGCAGTATTTT. Its translation: CASSSSSTDTQYF.